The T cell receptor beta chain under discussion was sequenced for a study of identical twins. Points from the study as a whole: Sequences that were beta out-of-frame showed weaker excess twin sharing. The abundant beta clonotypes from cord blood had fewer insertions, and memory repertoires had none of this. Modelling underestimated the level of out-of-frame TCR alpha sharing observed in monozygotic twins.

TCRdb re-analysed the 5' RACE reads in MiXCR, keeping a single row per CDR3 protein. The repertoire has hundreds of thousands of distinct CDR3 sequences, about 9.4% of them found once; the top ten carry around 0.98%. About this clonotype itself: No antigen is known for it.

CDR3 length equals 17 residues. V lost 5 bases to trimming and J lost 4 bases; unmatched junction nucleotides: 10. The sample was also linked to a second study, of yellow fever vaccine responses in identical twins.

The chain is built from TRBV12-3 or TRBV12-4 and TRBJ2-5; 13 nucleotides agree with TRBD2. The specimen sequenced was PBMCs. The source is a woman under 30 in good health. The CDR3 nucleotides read TGTGCCAGCAGTCCGGGACTAGCGGGGCTGAAGGGAGAGACCCAGTACTTC. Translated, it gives CASSPGLAGLKGETQYF.